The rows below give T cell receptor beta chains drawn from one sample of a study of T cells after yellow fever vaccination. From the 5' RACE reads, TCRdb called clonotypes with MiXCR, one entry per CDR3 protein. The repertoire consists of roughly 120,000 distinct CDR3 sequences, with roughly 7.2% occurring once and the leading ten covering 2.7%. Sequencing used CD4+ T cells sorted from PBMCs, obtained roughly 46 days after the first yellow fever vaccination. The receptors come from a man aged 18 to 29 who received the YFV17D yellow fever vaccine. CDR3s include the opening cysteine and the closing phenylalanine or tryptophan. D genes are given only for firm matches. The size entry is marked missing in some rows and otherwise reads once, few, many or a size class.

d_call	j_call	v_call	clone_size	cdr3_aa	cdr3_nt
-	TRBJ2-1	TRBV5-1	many	CASSLAAEGNEQFF	TGCGCCAGCAGCTTGGCCGCGGAGGGGAATGAGCAGTTCTTC
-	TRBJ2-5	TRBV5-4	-	CASSLGGGRQETQYF	TGTGCCAGCAGCTTGGGTGGAGGGCGTCAAGAGACCCAGTACTTC
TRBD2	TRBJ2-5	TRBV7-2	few	CASSLAITSGAQTQYF	TGTGCCAGCAGCTTAGCGATAACTAGCGGGGCCCAGACCCAGTACTTC
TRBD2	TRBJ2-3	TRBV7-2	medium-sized	CASSVGLARTDTQYF	TGTGCCAGCAGCGTTGGACTAGCCCGCACAGATACGCAGTATTTT
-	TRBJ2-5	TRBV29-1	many	CSVESDGGRTQYF	TGCAGCGTTGAGTCGGACGGGGGCCGGACCCAGTACTTC
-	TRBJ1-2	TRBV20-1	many	CSASPGANYGYTF	TGCAGTGCTAGTCCAGGGGCGAACTATGGCTACACCTTC
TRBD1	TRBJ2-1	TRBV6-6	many	CAISRGTGGGNEQFF	TGTGCCATCTCAAGGGGGACAGGGGGCGGGAATGAGCAGTTCTTC
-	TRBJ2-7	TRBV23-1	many	CASSPLTGHYEQYF	TGCGCCAGCAGTCCGTTGACAGGCCACTACGAGCAGTACTTC
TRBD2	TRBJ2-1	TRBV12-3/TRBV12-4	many	CASSPTGLGAVEQFF	TGTGCCAGCAGCCCGACGGGACTAGGGGCTGTTGAGCAGTTCTTC
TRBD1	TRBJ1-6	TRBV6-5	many	CASSFRQGAPLTNSPLHF	TGTGCCAGCAGTTTCAGACAGGGAGCTCCTCTCACTAATTCACCCCTCCACTTT
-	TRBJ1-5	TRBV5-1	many	CASSSGGGDQPQHF	TGCGCCAGCAGCTCAGGAGGGGGGGATCAGCCCCAGCATTTT